These T cell receptor beta chains were read from a single sample in a study of T cell changes during pregnancy in multiple sclerosis. Using immunoSEQ multiplex PCR, the repertoire was profiled, and TCRdb retains in-frame clones only, with some absent. The table has around 75,000 clones, roughly nine tenths seen once. The sequencing here drew on CD4+ T cells from peripheral blood mononuclear cells, taken in the third trimester of pregnancy. The receptors derive from a female donor in good health, enrolled as a control in a pregnancy study. Each CDR3 is given with its conserved first and last residue. The order of the fields is clone size, V gene, D gene, J gene, CDR3 protein, CDR3 DNA. The D gene is left open where the match is weak. The listing skips clone size in some rows; elsewhere it reads once, few, many or a size class.

clone_size: NA
v_call: TRBV2
d_call: TRBD1
j_call: TRBJ2-2
cdr3_aa: CASRGGQANTGELFF
cdr3_nt: TGTGCCAGCAGGGGGGGACAGGCGAACACCGGGGAGCTGTTTTTT

clone_size: once
v_call: TRBV2
d_call: TRBD1
j_call: TRBJ2-7
cdr3_aa: CASRSYRGEQYF
cdr3_nt: TGTGCCAGCAGGAGTTACAGGGGCGAGCAGTACTTC

clone_size: NA
v_call: TRBV19
d_call: NA
j_call: TRBJ2-5
cdr3_aa: CASSIGGGLETQYF
cdr3_nt: TGTGCCAGTAGTATAGGGGGAGGTTTAGAGACCCAGTACTTC

clone_size: NA
v_call: TRBV6-5
d_call: NA
j_call: TRBJ1-2
cdr3_aa: CASSYSAGDYGYTF
cdr3_nt: TGTGCCAGCAGTTACTCGGCCGGAGACTATGGCTACACCTTC

clone_size: NA
v_call: TRBV19
d_call: TRBD1
j_call: TRBJ1-4
cdr3_aa: CASHRGANEKLFF
cdr3_nt: TGTGCCAGTCACAGGGGTGCTAATGAAAAACTGTTTTTT

clone_size: NA
v_call: TRBV18
d_call: TRBD2
j_call: TRBJ2-2
cdr3_aa: CASSPLGTSNTGELFF
cdr3_nt: TGTGCCAGCTCACCTCTCGGGACTAGTAACACCGGGGAGCTGTTTTTT

clone_size: NA
v_call: TRBV7-3
d_call: TRBD2
j_call: TRBJ2-3
cdr3_aa: CASKGGGSTDTQYF
cdr3_nt: TGTGCCAGCAAGGGCGGGGGGAGCACAGATACGCAGTATTTT

clone_size: NA
v_call: TRBV5-4
d_call: NA
j_call: TRBJ2-5
cdr3_aa: CASSFGGGSSETQYF
cdr3_nt: TGTGCCAGCAGCTTTGGAGGGGGCTCTTCGGAGACCCAGTACTTC

clone_size: NA
v_call: TRBV30
d_call: TRBD1
j_call: TRBJ1-3
cdr3_aa: CAWSPDRGMGNTIYF
cdr3_nt: TGTGCCTGGAGTCCGGACAGGGGTATGGGAAACACCATATATTTT

clone_size: NA
v_call: TRBV4-3
d_call: TRBD1
j_call: TRBJ2-7
cdr3_aa: CASSQVVGTGFYEQYF
cdr3_nt: TGCGCCAGCAGCCAAGTTGTGGGGACAGGGTTTTACGAGCAGTACTTC

clone_size: NA
v_call: TRBV19
d_call: TRBD1
j_call: TRBJ1-1
cdr3_aa: CASSLTDRGFTEAFF
cdr3_nt: TGTGCCAGTAGTCTAACGGACAGGGGGTTCACTGAAGCTTTCTTT

clone_size: NA
v_call: TRBV30
d_call: TRBD1
j_call: TRBJ2-1
cdr3_aa: CAWSVTGGADEQFF
cdr3_nt: TGTGCCTGGAGTGTCACAGGGGGTGCAGATGAGCAGTTCTTC

clone_size: NA
v_call: TRBV6-1
d_call: TRBD2
j_call: TRBJ2-1
cdr3_aa: CASSDRSSGGARNEQFF
cdr3_nt: TGTGCCAGCAGTGACAGGAGCAGCGGGGGGGCCCGCAATGAGCAGTTCTTC

clone_size: NA
v_call: TRBV11-3
d_call: NA
j_call: TRBJ2-7
cdr3_aa: CASSFSDSSYEQYF
cdr3_nt: TGTGCCAGCAGCTTCTCGGACAGCTCCTACGAGCAGTACTTC

clone_size: NA
v_call: TRBV7-9
d_call: NA
j_call: TRBJ1-2
cdr3_aa: CASSPRGGDLYGYTF
cdr3_nt: TGTGCCAGCAGCCCCAGGGGTGGGGACCTCTATGGCTACACCTTC

clone_size: NA
v_call: TRBV7-6
d_call: TRBD1
j_call: TRBJ1-1
cdr3_aa: CASSAQGAGTEAFF
cdr3_nt: TGTGCCAGCAGCGCGCAGGGGGCGGGCACTGAAGCTTTCTTT